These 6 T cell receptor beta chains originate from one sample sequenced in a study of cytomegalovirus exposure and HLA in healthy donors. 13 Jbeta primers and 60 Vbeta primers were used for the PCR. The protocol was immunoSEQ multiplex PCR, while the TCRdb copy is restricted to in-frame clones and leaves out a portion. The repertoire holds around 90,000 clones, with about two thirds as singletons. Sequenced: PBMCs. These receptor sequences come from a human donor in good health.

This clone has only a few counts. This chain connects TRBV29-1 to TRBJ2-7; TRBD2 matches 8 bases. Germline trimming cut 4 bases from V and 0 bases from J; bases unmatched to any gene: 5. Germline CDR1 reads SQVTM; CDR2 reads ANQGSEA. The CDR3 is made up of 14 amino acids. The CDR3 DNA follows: TGCAGCGTTGTACGGGGGGGCCTCTCCTACGAGCAGTACTTC. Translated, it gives CSVVRGGLSYEQYF.

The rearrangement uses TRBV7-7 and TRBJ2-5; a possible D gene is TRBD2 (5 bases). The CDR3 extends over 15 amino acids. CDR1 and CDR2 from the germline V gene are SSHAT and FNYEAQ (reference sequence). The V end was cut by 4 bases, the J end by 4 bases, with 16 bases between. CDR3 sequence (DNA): TGTGCCAGCAGCTCCGACGGACGAGAGGGAGAGACCCAGTACTTC. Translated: CASSSDGREGETQYF.

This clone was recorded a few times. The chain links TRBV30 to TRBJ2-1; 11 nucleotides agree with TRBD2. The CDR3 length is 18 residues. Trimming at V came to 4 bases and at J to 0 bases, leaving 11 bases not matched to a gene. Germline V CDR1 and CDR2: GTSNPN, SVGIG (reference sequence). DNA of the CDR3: TGTGCCTGGACCTTCGGACTAGCGGGTCCGAGCTCCTACAATGAGCAGTTCTTC. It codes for CAWTFGLAGPSSYNEQFF.

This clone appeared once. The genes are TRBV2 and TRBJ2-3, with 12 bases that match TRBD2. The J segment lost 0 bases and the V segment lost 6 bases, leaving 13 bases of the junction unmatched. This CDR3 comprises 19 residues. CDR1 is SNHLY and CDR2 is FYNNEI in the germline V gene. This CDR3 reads CASSPPASGGGTSTDTQYF. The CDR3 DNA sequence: TGTGCCAGCAGCCCCCCGGCTAGCGGGGGGGGCACTAGCACAGATACGCAGTATTTT.

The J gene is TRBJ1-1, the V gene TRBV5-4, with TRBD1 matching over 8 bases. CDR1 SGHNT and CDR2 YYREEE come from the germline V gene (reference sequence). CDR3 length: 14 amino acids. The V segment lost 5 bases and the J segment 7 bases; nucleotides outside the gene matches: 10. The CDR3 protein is CASSFGQGEGEAFF. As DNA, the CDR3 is TGTGCCAGCAGTTTCGGACAGGGCGAAGGTGAAGCTTTCTTT. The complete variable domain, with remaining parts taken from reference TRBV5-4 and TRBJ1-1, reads ETGVTQSPTHLIKTRGQQVTLRCSSQSGHNTVSWYQQALGQGPQFIFQYYREEENGRGNFPPRFSGLQFPNYSSELNVNALELDDSALYLCASSFGQGEGEAFFGQGTRLTVV.

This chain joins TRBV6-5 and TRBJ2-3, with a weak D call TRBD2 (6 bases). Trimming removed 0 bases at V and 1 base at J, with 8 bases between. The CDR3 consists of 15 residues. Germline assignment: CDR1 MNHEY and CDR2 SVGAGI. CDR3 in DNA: TGTGCCAGCAGTTACTCGCCGGGGGGCACAGATACGCAGTATTTT. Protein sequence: CASSYSPGGTDTQYF.